This T cell receptor beta chain comes out of a study of blood T cell repertoires in COVID-19. The CDR3 has 17 residues. The method was immunoSEQ multiplex PCR; TCRdb's version includes in-frame clones alone and lacks a portion of them. The sample yields roughly 140,000 clones, 70% to 90% seen once. The TCR was taken from a man aged 45-60 years with acute or convalescent COVID-19. The material sequenced was peripheral blood. V usage is TRBV21-1 and J usage is TRBJ2-1; the DNA was not used to check the table's D call, TRBD1. TRBV21-1 is labeled a pseudogene. Here the CDR3 reads CATKQRDYRGTYNEQFF. In DNA form, the CDR3 reads TGTGCCACCAAGCAGCGGGACTACAGGGGGACCTACAATGAGCAGTTCTTC.